This T cell receptor (beta chain) was captured by sequencing in a study of blood T cell repertoires in COVID-19. CDR1 and CDR2 from the germline V gene are SQVTM and ANQGSEA. With 2 bases removed from V and 7 bases from J, the gap between germline ends came to 5 bases. This CDR3 spans 10 amino acids. As processed by the authors: Using reference gene primer amplification, nucleated cell counts were estimated. Profiled with immunoSEQ multiplex PCR; TCRdb holds only in-frame clones, not every one. D and trimming come from the DNA, and the V and J calls and clone size come from that table. The sample holds 110,000 to 150,000 clones, around 90% seen once.

V and J are TRBV29-1 and TRBJ1-2, with D possibly matching TRBD1 (5 bases). Sequencing was done on a sample of peripheral blood. This TCR came from a human donor in a cohort sampled during active COVID-19. The CDR3 here is CSVEQGGYTF. DNA of the CDR3: TGCAGCGTTGAACAGGGTGGCTACACCTTC.